This TCR beta chain was recovered during a study of T cell clonotyping in hematopoietic cell transplantation. Overall study results and limits: Few recipient clonotypes overlapped donors; over 95% were de novo at given depth. Graft donor and pretransplant recipient Inverse Simpson Index values predicted broader posttransplant TCR diversity.

CDR3 length: 15 amino acids. V lost 0 bases to trimming and J lost 9 bases; unmatched junction nucleotides: 7. Germline V gene data show CDR1 as SGHRS and CDR2 as YFSETQ. Produced via immunoSEQ multiplex PCR; TCRdb's table is partial and in-frame only. This sample yields 17,000 or so clones, of which 85% to 95% are seen a single time; approximately 5.3% belongs to the top ten. This clone occurred once. Its target is not known. The specimen sequenced was peripheral blood mononuclear cells. The chain joins TRBV5-1 to TRBJ2-1; 9 positions agree with TRBD2. The TCR comes from a man aged 35 to 55 in good health. Some clones in this sample may be carry-over from other donors' samples. The CDR3 region has the DNA TGCGCCAGCAGCTTGGGGGCGGGGGGGCCGAGTGAGCAGTTCTTC. Translating it yields CASSLGAGGPSEQFF.